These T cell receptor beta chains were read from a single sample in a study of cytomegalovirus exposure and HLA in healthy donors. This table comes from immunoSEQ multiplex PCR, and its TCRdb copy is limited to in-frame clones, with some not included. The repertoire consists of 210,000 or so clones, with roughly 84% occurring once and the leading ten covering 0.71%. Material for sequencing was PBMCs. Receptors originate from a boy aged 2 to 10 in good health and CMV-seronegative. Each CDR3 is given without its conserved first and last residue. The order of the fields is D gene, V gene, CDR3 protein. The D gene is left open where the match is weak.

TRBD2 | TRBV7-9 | ASSPGLAGVEQF
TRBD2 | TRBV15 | ATSQRGLSYEQY
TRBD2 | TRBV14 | ASSQNGRETQY
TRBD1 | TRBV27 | ASSFTPGGNYEQY
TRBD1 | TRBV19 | ASSIGQGAYGYT
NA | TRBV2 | ASSEGTVVLNQPQH
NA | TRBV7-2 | ASSLGGEGGYT
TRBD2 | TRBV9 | ASSVGLAGSYEQY
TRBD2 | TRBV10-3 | AISVASGGAGDTQY
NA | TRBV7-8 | ASSLTLSGSTDTQY